This T cell receptor (beta chain) was documented in a study of blood T cell repertoires in COVID-19. Study as a whole: Both acute and convalescent COVID-19 samples were obtained from the United States, Italy and Spain.

Data came from immunoSEQ multiplex PCR; TCRdb stores just in-frame clones and leaves some out. The top ten clones hold less than 15% of a sample with about 280,000 clones, over 75% of them seen once. In germline, CDR1 is SGHRS, CDR2 YFSETQ. V gave up 3 bases and J gave up 4 bases; unmatched junction bases: 11. The CDR3 is 19 amino acids. The specimen was peripheral blood. The gene calls are TRBV5-1 and TRBJ2-1, with 15 bases that match TRBD2. The TCR sequence derives from a human donor in a cohort sampled during active COVID-19. As DNA, the CDR3 is TGCGCCAGCAGCTCGGAGGGGGGACTAGCGGGAGGCCAATACAATGAGCAGTTCTTC. Its protein product is CASSSEGGLAGGQYNEQFF.